This T cell receptor beta chain was observed in a study of identical twins. Germline values: CDR1 SGHRS, CDR2 YFSETQ. This CDR3 has 17 residues. Trimming removed 0 bases from V and 4 bases from J; junction bases left unmatched: 10. About this clonotype: Antigen unknown.

TCRdb redid the calling of the 5' RACE reads with MiXCR, one entry per CDR3 protein. The sample lists about 470,000 distinct CDR3 sequences, approximately 24% occurring once. Broader study findings: In cord blood, abundant beta clonotypes had fewer insertions; memory showed no trend.

The same specimen was also included in a second study, on T cells expressing NK-cell markers.

The source of this sequence is a woman aged 18 to 35 in good health. Specimen: CD4+ T cells sorted from blood. V usage is TRBV5-1 and J usage is TRBJ2-3; TRBD2 agrees at 8 bases. CDR3 protein: CASSLVRAGGSPDTQYF. CDR3 sequence (DNA): TGCGCCAGCAGCTTGGTCCGTGCGGGAGGCTCCCCAGATACGCAGTATTTT.